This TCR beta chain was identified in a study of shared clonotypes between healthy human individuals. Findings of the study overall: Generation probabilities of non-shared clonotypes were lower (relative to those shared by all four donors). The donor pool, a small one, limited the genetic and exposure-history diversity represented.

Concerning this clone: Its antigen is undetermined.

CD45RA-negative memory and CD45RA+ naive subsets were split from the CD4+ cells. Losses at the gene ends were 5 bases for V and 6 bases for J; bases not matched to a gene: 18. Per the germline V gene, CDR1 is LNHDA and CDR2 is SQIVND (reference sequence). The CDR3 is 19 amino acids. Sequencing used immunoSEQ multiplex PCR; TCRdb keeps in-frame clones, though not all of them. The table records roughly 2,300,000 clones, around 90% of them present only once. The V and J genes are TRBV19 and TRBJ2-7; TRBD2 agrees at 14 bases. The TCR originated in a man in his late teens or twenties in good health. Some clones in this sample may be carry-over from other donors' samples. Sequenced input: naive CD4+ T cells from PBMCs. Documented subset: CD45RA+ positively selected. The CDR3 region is CASSLQPGTSGRLGSEQYF. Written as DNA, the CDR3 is TGTGCCAGTAGTCTCCAGCCCGGGACTAGCGGGAGATTGGGATCCGAGCAGTACTTC. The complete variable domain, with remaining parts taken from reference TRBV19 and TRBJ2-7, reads DGGITQSPKYLFRKEGQNVTLSCEQNLNHDAMYWYRQDPGQGLRLIYYSQIVNDFQKGDIAEGYSVSREKKESFPLTVTSAQKNPTAFYLCASSLQPGTSGRLGSEQYFGPGTRLTVT.